Presented here are 22 T cell receptor beta chains from one specimen sequenced in a study of glioma-infiltrating T cells after dendritic cell vaccination. Generated by immunoSEQ multiplex PCR, the TCRdb table keeps only in-frame clones and is missing some. The sample has tens of thousands of clones, around nine tenths seen once. Time point denoted: after dendritic cell vaccination, including at tumor progression/relapse. Sequencing used blood, obtained after dendritic cell vaccination. The receptors shown here come from a human donor with glioblastoma.

J is TRBJ2-1 and V is TRBV11-3; TRBD2 aligns across 16 bases. The V gene end was trimmed by 4 bases and the J gene end by 8 bases; junction bases not matched to a gene: 2. Germline CDR1 SGHNT, CDR2 YENEEA. This CDR3 has 15 residues. Here the CDR3 reads CASSSGLAGGDEQFF. The CDR3 DNA reads TGTGCCAGCAGCTCGGGACTAGCGGGAGGGGATGAGCAGTTCTTC. Complete variable domain (other parts from reference TRBV11-3 and TRBJ2-1): EAGVVQSPRYKIIEKKQPVAFWCNPISGHNTLYWYLQNLGQGPELLIRYENEEAVDDSQLPKDRFSAERLKGVDSTLKIQPAELGDSAVYLCASSSGLAGGDEQFFGPGTRLTVL.

The chain employs TRBV6-5 and TRBJ2-3; D unclear. Germline V CDR1 and CDR2: MNHEY, SVGAGI. The V end was cut by 6 bases, the J end by 0 bases, with 13 bases between. The CDR3 length is 15 residues. The CDR3 nucleotides are TGTGCCAGCAGCCGCGCCAACCCTAGCACAGATACGCAGTATTTT. Translation gives CASSRANPSTDTQYF.

This chain connects TRBV9 to TRBJ1-4; D is possibly TRBD1 (5 bases). CDR1 and CDR2 from the germline V gene are SGDLS and YYNGEE. The CDR3 has 16 amino acids. V was trimmed by 0 bases and J by 7 bases, leaving 16 bases between them. The CDR3 DNA reads as TGTGCCAGCAGCGTAGGTCCGGCAGGGCTCAGTGAAAAACTGTTTTTT. Amino acids: CASSVGPAGLSEKLFF.

The V and J genes are TRBV7-9 and TRBJ2-7; D perhaps matches TRBD1 (8 bases). Germline assignment: CDR1 SEHNR and CDR2 FQNEAQ (reference sequence). V lost 4 bases and J 4 bases, leaving 11 bases between the germline ends. CDR3 size: 13 residues. CDR3 loop: CASSSQGGYEQYF. The CDR3 coding sequence is TGTGCCAGCAGCTCACAGGGGGGGTACGAGCAGTACTTC.

This chain joins TRBV29-1 and TRBJ2-2; the match to TRBD2 covers 11 bases. Germline V gives CDR1 SQVTM, CDR2 ANQGSEA. The CDR3 has 15 residues. V lost 4 bases, J lost 5 bases, and 6 bases stayed unmatched. CDR3 region: CSVVAGGSRTGELFF. CDR3 coding DNA: TGCAGCGTTGTAGCGGGAGGGTCTCGTACCGGGGAGCTGTTTTTT.

This clone was detected only a few times. V usage is TRBV5-6 and J usage is TRBJ2-7; 8 nucleotides align to TRBD1. The germline V gene encodes CDR1 SGHDT and CDR2 YYEEEE. V trimming: 0 bases; J trimming: 4 bases; junction bases outside the gene matches: 6. This CDR3 has 15 residues. The CDR3 spells CASSLVQGAGYEQYF. The CDR3 bases are TGTGCCAGCAGCTTGGTCCAGGGGGCTGGGTACGAGCAGTACTTC.

This clone was counted a few times. This rearrangement joins TRBV6-5 to TRBJ2-7, with 7 nucleotides matching TRBD2. V lost 6 bases and J lost 5; bases outside the gene matches: 10. This CDR3 has 14 amino acids. Germline CDR1 reads MNHEY; CDR2 reads SVGAGI. CDR3 in DNA: TGTGCCAGCAGCGGCAGCGGGGCCTCAGACGAGCAGTACTTC. Translated, it gives CASSGSGASDEQYF.

CDR3 in DNA: TGCGCCAGCAGCCAAGTAGGCCTAGCGGGAGGCGAGCAGTACTTC. It specifies CASSQVGLAGGEQYF. This chain uses TRBV4-1 with TRBJ2-7; 11 bases fit TRBD2. Germline V lookup: CDR1 MGHRA, CDR2 YSYEKL. Unmatched junction bases numbered 5, after V lost 1 base and J lost 6 bases. The CDR3 consists of 15 residues.

This rearrangement joins TRBV30 to TRBJ1-3; D not certain. The length of the CDR3 is 12 residues. Trimming shortened V by 4 bases and J by 1 base, and 5 bases separated the two germline ends. Germline CDR1 is GTSNPN and CDR2 is SVGIG (reference sequence). CDR3 DNA: TGTGCCTGGACTCCTTCTGGAAACACCATATATTTT. It is translated as CAWTPSGNTIYF. The whole variable domain, remainder taken from reference TRBV30 and TRBJ1-3, is SQTIHQWPATLVQPVGSPLSLECTVEGTSNPNLYWYRQAAGRGLQLLFYSVGIGQISSEVPQNLSASRPQDRQFILSSKKLLLSDSGFYLCAWTPSGNTIYFGEGSWLTVV.

This chain links TRBV6-5 with TRBJ1-1, with D perhaps TRBD1 (5 bases). The CDR3 contains 13 residues. Germline-derived CDR1 and CDR2 are MNHEY and SVGAGI. The V end was cut by 6 bases, the J end by 11 bases, with 19 bases between. Written as DNA, the CDR3 is TGTGCCAGCAGCCGTTCGGGGACTGACGACGCTTTCTTT. This sequence encodes CASSRSGTDDAFF.

This clone was recorded once. This chain connects TRBV4-3 to TRBJ2-7; TRBD2 might be the D (5 bases). CDR1 is LGHNA and CDR2 is YSLEER in the germline V gene. The CDR3 has 16 residues. Trimming removed 0 bases at V and 6 bases at J, with 18 bases between. This CDR3 reads CASSQDGVSGKSEQYF. DNA of the CDR3: TGCGCCAGCAGCCAAGACGGGGTCTCGGGCAAAAGCGAGCAGTACTTC.

This chain links TRBV18 with TRBJ2-3, with 10 bases identical to TRBD1. The J segment lost 5 bases and the V segment lost 0 bases, leaving 2 bases of the junction unmatched. Germline V lookup: CDR1 KGHSH, CDR2 LQKENI. The CDR3 loop spans 15 amino acids. CDR3 in amino acids: CASSPPGQGGDTQYF. As DNA, the CDR3 is TGTGCCAGCTCACCACCCGGACAGGGGGGAGATACGCAGTATTTT.

The chain uses TRBV11-3 and TRBJ2-2; 9 bases align to TRBD2. From germline, CDR1 is SGHNT and CDR2 YENEEA. V was clipped by 5 bases and J by 4 bases; unmatched bases: 5. The CDR3 runs 15 residues. CDR3 DNA: TGTGCCAGCAGCCATCTAGCGGGATTCACCGGGGAGCTGTTTTTT. Protein sequence: CASSHLAGFTGELFF. Full variable domain (rest looked up from reference TRBV11-3 and TRBJ2-2): EAGVVQSPRYKIIEKKQPVAFWCNPISGHNTLYWYLQNLGQGPELLIRYENEEAVDDSQLPKDRFSAERLKGVDSTLKIQPAELGDSAVYLCASSHLAGFTGELFFGEGSRLTVL.

The chain couples TRBV5-4 to TRBJ1-2, with D possibly TRBD1 on 5 matching bases. The length of the CDR3 is 14 residues. Germline lookup yields CDR1 SGHNT and CDR2 YYREEE (reference sequence). The V gene lost 6 bases and the J gene lost 5 bases, with 17 bases spanning the gap. CDR3 bases: TGTGCCAGCACGGTTGGGGGGGGATCGTATGGCTACACCTTC. It yields the protein CASTVGGGSYGYTF.

The CDR3 here is CASRPTGIYGYTF. The CDR3 DNA reads as TGTGCCAGCAGGCCGACAGGCATCTATGGCTACACCTTC. V gene TRBV5-6 combines with J gene TRBJ1-2, with TRBD1 as a possible D gene (6 bases). This CDR3 spans 13 amino acids. CDR1 is SGHDT, CDR2 YYEEEE, per germline. Trimming removed 5 bases at V and 4 bases at J, with 12 bases between.

This rearrangement joins TRBV30 to TRBJ2-7; D perhaps matches TRBD2 (6 bases). The CDR3 has 14 amino acids. CDR1 and CDR2 (germline): GTSNPN, SVGIG (reference sequence). V lost 2 bases to trimming and J lost 4 bases, with 15 bases between them. CDR3 in DNA: TGTGCCTGGAGTAGTGGACTACTCGGATACGAGCAGTACTTC. This encodes CAWSSGLLGYEQYF.

This sequence joins TRBV5-1 and TRBJ2-7; TRBD2 aligns across 8 bases. The CDR3 totals 12 residues. Trimming at V came to 4 bases and at J to 6 bases, leaving 3 bases not matched to a gene. The germline V gene has CDR1 SGHRS and CDR2 YFSETQ. CDR3 coding DNA: TGCGCCAGCAGCCCTGCGGGGGGCGAGCAGTACTTC. It encodes CASSPAGGEQYF. Based on the CDR3 plus reference TRBV5-1 and TRBJ2-7, the full variable domain is KAGVTQTPRYLIKTRGQQVTLSCSPISGHRSVSWYQQTPGQGLQFLFEYFSETQRNKGNFPGRFSGRQFSNSRSEMNVSTLELGDSALYLCASSPAGGEQYFGPGTRLTVT.

The J gene is TRBJ1-5, the V gene TRBV4-1; TRBD1 aligns across 7 bases. J gave up 7 bases and V 4 bases, and 10 bases lay outside the gene matches. The CDR3 covers 15 residues. CDR1 is MGHRA, CDR2 YSYEKL, per germline. CDR3 residues: CASSRSDREEQPQHF. In DNA form, the CDR3 reads TGCGCCAGCAGCCGAAGCGACAGGGAGGAACAGCCCCAGCATTTT.

V is TRBV19 and J is TRBJ1-5; 8 bases line up with TRBD1. This CDR3 has 19 residues. CDR1 and CDR2 from the germline V gene are LNHDA and SQIVND (reference sequence). Unmatched junction bases numbered 14, after V lost 3 bases and J lost 1 base. This chain's CDR3 is CASSMVTGGQILSNQPQHF. As DNA, the CDR3 is TGTGCCAGTAGTATGGTAACAGGGGGTCAAATTCTGAGCAATCAGCCCCAGCATTTT.

The V call is TRBV5-8, the J call TRBJ2-3, with TRBD2 matching 13 bases. Germline V CDR1 and CDR2: SGHTS, YDEGEE. V lost 4 bases and J lost 3; bases outside the gene matches: 2. The CDR3 runs 15 residues. Written as DNA, the CDR3 is TGTGCCAGCAGCGTGACTAGCGGGAGGACAGATACGCAGTATTTT. This sequence encodes CASSVTSGRTDTQYF.

V gene TRBV5-1 combines with J gene TRBJ1-1; weak D call: TRBD1 (5 bases). Between the trimmed V and J ends, which lost 0 bases and 3 bases, there was a span of 12 bases. Germline V gene sequence: CDR1 SGHRS, CDR2 YFSETQ. The CDR3 length is 15 residues. As DNA, the CDR3 is TGCGCCAGCAGCTTGGGTCCAGGGTTGGACACTGAAGCTTTCTTT. This sequence encodes CASSLGPGLDTEAFF.

This clone was picked up one time. The V and J genes are TRBV30 and TRBJ1-2, with D perhaps TRBD1 (6 bases). Germline V gene lookup returns CDR1 GTSNPN and CDR2 SVGIG (reference sequence). V lost 3 bases and J lost 3, with 23 bases in between. The CDR3 is 17 residues long. CDR3: CAWRKGRTAPWDYGYTF. Here the CDR3 DNA reads TGTGCCTGGAGGAAAGGAAGGACAGCCCCTTGGGACTATGGCTACACCTTC.